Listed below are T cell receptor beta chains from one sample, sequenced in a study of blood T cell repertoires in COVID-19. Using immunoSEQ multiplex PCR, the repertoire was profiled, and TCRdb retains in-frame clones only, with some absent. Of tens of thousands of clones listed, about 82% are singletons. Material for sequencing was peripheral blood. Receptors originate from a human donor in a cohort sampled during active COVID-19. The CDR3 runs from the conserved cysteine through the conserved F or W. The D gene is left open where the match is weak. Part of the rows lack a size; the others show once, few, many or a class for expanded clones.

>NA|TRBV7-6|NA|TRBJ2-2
TGTGCCAGCAGCACATACGCGAACACCGGGGAGCTGTTTTTT
CASSTYANTGELFF
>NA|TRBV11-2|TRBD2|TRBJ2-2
TGTGCCAGCAGCTTCTGGGTAGCGGGGGCCTCAGGGACCGGGGAGCTGTTTTTT
CASSFWVAGASGTGELFF
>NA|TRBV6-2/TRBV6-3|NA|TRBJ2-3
TGTGCCAGCAGTATGAGCGGACTCACAGATACGCAGTATTTT
CASSMSGLTDTQYF
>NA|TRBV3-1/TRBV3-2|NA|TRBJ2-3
TGTGCCAGCAGCCTCAGGGGAGCAGATACGCAGTATTTT
CASSLRGADTQYF
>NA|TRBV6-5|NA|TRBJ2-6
TGTGCCAGCAATACAGGGACCTCTGGGGCCAACGTCCTGACTTTC
CASNTGTSGANVLTF
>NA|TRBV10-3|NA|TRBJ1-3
TGTGCCATCAGGGCTGACTCTGGAAACACCATATATTTT
CAIRADSGNTIYF
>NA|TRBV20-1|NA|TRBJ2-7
TGCAGTGCTACGACTAGTTACGAGCAGTACTTC
CSATTSYEQYF
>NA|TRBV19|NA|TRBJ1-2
TGTGCCAGTAGTATAGATCTACGAGAGGGCGGTACGTACTATGGCTACACCTTC
CASSIDLREGGTYYGYTF
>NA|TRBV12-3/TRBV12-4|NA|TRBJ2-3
TGTGCCAGCAGCTATATAGATACGCAGTATTTT
CASSYIDTQYF
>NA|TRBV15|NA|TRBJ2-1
TGTGCCACCAGCGCGACGCGGGGAGAGCAGTTCTTC
CATSATRGEQFF
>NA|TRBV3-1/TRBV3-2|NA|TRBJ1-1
TGTGCCAGCAGCCAAGGAGGCCTCATGAACACTGAAGCTTTCTTT
CASSQGGLMNTEAFF
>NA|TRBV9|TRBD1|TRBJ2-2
TGTGCCAGCAGAGGGATGGGGACAGGGGACACCGGGGAGCTGTTTTTT
CASRGMGTGDTGELFF
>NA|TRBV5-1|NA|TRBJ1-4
TGCGCCAGCAGCTTAGAGGCCAGTGGCGGAAAACTGTTTTTT
CASSLEASGGKLFF
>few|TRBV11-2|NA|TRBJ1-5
TGTGCCAGCAGCTTATCCGGGTTTCCGGGTCAGCCCCAGCATTTT
CASSLSGFPGQPQHF
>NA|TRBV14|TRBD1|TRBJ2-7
TGTGCCAGCAGCCAAGTCCCATTTAGAAAACAGGGGAACGAGCAGTACTTC
CASSQVPFRKQGNEQYF
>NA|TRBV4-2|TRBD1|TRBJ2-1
TGTGCCAGCAGCCCAGGGGACAGTACAAATGAGCAGTTCTTC
CASSPGDSTNEQFF
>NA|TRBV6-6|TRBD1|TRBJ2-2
TGTGCCAGCAGACCCCCAGGGGGCGGTGACACCGGGGAGCTGTTTTTT
CASRPPGGGDTGELFF
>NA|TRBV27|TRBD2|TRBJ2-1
TGTGCCAGCAGTTTGGCTAGCGGGAGCTTCAATGAGCAGTTCTTC
CASSLASGSFNEQFF
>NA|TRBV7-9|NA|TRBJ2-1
TGTGCCAGCAGCTCGCCGGGTTACAATGAGCAGTTCTTC
CASSSPGYNEQFF
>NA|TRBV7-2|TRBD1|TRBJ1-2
TGTGCCAGCAGCTTAGCCCAGGGGGCTGCAGGTGGCTACACCTTC
CASSLAQGAAGGYTF
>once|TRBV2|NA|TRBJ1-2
TGTGCCAGCAGTGAGAGTCTGAGGTATGGCTACACCTTC
CASSESLRYGYTF
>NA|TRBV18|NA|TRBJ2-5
TGTGCCAGCTCCAAAGGACAGTCCCAAGAGACCCAGTACTTC
CASSKGQSQETQYF
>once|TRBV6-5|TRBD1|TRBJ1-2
TGTGCCAGCAGGGAGACAGGGGGGAACTATGGCTACACCTTC
CASRETGGNYGYTF
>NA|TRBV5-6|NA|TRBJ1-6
TGTGCCAGCAGCTTGGGGGGCCTCAGCTCCTATAATTCACCCCTCCACTTT
CASSLGGLSSYNSPLHF
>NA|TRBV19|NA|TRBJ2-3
TGTGCCAGTAGCCCGACAGTAGTCAGCACAGATACGCAGTATTTT
CASSPTVVSTDTQYF
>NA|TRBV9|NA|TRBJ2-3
TGTGCCAGCAGCGTAGGGGCTAGCGCCACAGATACGCAGTATTTT
CASSVGASATDTQYF
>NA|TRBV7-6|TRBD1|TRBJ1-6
TGTGCCAGCAGCTTATTTACCGGGACAGGGGCCGCCATGAATTCACCCCTCCACTTT
CASSLFTGTGAAMNSPLHF
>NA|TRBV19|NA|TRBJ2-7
TGTGCCAGTAGTCCCGGGGGAGGCCCCTCCTACGAGCAGTACTTC
CASSPGGGPSYEQYF
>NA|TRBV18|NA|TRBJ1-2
TGTGCCAGCTCACCAGGCAGCAGCGTTTATGGCTACACCTTC
CASSPGSSVYGYTF
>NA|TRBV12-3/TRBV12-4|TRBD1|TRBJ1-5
TGTGCCAGCAGGGGGACAGGCGGGCAGCCCCAGCATTTT
CASRGTGGQPQHF
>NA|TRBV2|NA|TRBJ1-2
TGTGCCAGCAGTGGCGGATATGGCTACACCTTC
CASSGGYGYTF
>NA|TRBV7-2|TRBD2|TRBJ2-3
TGTGCCAGCAGCTTAGGTGGGGGGGGAGATACGCAGTATTTT
CASSLGGGGDTQYF
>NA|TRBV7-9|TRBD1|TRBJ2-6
TGTGCCAGCAGCCTGGGACAGGGGGTCAACGTCCTGACTTTC
CASSLGQGVNVLTF
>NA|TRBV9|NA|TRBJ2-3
TGTGCCAGCAGCGTAGATTTCGGGGAAACAGATACGCAGTATTTT
CASSVDFGETDTQYF
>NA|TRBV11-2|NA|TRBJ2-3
TGTGCCAGCAGCCCCAACCGGGACTTCACAGATACGCAGTATTTT
CASSPNRDFTDTQYF
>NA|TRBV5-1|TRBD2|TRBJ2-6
TGCGCCAGCAGCACATCACCGGGGGGGCTCTCTGGGGCCAACGTCCTGACTTTC
CASSTSPGGLSGANVLTF
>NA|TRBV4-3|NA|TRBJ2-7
TGCGCCAGCAGCCAAGCGCCAGGCTACGAGCAGTACTTC
CASSQAPGYEQYF
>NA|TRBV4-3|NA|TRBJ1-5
TGCGCCAGCAGCCCTAGGGAGGGGAGCAATCAGCCCCAGCATTTT
CASSPREGSNQPQHF
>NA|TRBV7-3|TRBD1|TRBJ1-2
TGTGCCAGCAGCCTGGACAGGAGCTATGGCTACACCTTC
CASSLDRSYGYTF
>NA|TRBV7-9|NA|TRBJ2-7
TGTGCCAGCAGCCGACAGTGGCGAAACGACGAGCAGTACTTC
CASSRQWRNDEQYF
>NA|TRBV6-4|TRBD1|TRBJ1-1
TGTGCCAGCAGCTCCGGGACAGGGCGGGTCGGTGAAGCTTTCTTT
CASSSGTGRVGEAFF
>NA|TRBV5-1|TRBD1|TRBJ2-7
TGCGCCAGCAGCTTCGCGACAGGGGTTAGCGAGCAGTACTTC
CASSFATGVSEQYF
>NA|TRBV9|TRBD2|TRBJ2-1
TGTGCCAGCAGCGCACAGCCGGGACTAGCGGGGGACAATGAGCAGTTCTTC
CASSAQPGLAGDNEQFF
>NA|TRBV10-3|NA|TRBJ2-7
TGTGCCATCAGTGAGCCTCGAGGGGCGGGGAAGCAGTACTTC
CAISEPRGAGKQYF
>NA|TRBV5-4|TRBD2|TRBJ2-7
TGTGCCAGCAGCTTGTCTGGCGGGAGGTCTTCTGTCGAGCAGTACTTC
CASSLSGGRSSVEQYF
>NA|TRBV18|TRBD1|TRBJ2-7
TGTGCCAGCTCACCAAGGACAGGGGGCCCCTACGAGCAGTACTTC
CASSPRTGGPYEQYF
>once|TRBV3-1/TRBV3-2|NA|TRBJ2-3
TGTGCCAGCAGCCAAGTCAGTAGCAATACGCAGTATTTT
CASSQVSSNTQYF
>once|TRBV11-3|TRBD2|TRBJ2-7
TGTGCCAGCAGCTTGGGGCGGGGGGGCCCGTACGAGCAGTACTTC
CASSLGRGGPYEQYF
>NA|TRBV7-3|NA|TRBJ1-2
TGTGCCAGCAGCTTAATGGCGCGACAAGGGGAAGGCTACACCTTC
CASSLMARQGEGYTF
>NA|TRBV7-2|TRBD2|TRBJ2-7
TGTGCCAGCAGCTTAGGACTAGCGGGAGGGCCTTTCTACGAGCAGTACTTC
CASSLGLAGGPFYEQYF